This T cell receptor beta chain was captured by sequencing in a study of beta chain features in type 1 diabetes. This clone was observed a handful of times. Its antigen is unknown. The study, taken as a whole, reports: Type 1 diabetes patients had TCRB CDR3s that were shorter (moderately but significantly so) in all four CD4+ subsets.

The CDR3 extends over 17 amino acids. TCRB transcripts that were expressed got sequenced, as all of the isolated RNA had been reverse transcribed. Clones were sequenced by immunoSEQ multiplex PCR, and TCRdb holds only the in-frame ones, with some missing. The sample records some 350,000 clones, around an eighth being singletons. The receptor comes from a young woman with type 1 diabetes. Material: naive CD4+ T cells from blood. J is TRBJ2-5 and V is TRBV21-1; no check of the table's D call, TRBD2, against the DNA was made. TRBV21-1 is flagged as a pseudogene. CDR3 residues: CASSTGGDSLPQETQYF. The CDR3 DNA is TGTGCCAGCAGCACGGGGGGGGACTCCCTACCCCAAGAGACCCAGTACTTC.